This entry features one T cell receptor beta chain sequence. This CDR3 contains 13 residues. V lost 4 bases and J 4 bases, leaving 11 bases between the germline ends. The V gene's germline CDR1 is SGDLS and CDR2 YYNGEE. The record originates from a study of blood T cell repertoires in COVID-19. Study details: COVID-19 samples from acute and convalescent phases originated in the United States, Italy and Spain.

Clones were read by immunoSEQ multiplex PCR, and TCRdb kept only the in-frame ones, dropping some. The sample records fewer than 250,000 clones, approximately 85% being singletons. In terms of age and location, participants ranged from roughly 18 to 90 years and lived in roughly 22 US areas. Participant-reported clinical history was the basis for cohort assignment. The chain uses TRBV9 and TRBJ1-1; no reliable D call. The source is a woman aged 45-59 years with acute COVID-19. The source material was PBMCs or T cells enriched from blood (not recorded which). CDR3 DNA sequence: TGTGCCAGCAGCTCCACAACAGCCACTGAAGCTTTCTTT. Encoded protein: CASSSTTATEAFF.